One sample yielded the 22 T cell receptor beta chains listed below, sequenced in a study of blood T cell repertoires in COVID-19. Profiled with immunoSEQ multiplex PCR; TCRdb holds only in-frame clones, not every one. The sample has about 320,000 clones, roughly 90% seen once. The sequenced sample consisted of PBMCs or T cells enriched from blood (not recorded which). The source of these receptors is a woman in her 30s who had been exposed to COVID-19.

The chain combines TRBV12-5 with TRBJ2-5, with D perhaps TRBD2 (5 bases). This CDR3 contains 13 residues. Germline V gene data show CDR1 as LGHNT and CDR2 as FRNRAP. Trimming took 2 bases from V and 5 from J, leaving 9 bases between them. The CDR3 DNA sequence: TGTGCTAGTGGTTTGAGCGGCGCGGAGACCCAGTACTTC. Translation gives CASGLSGAETQYF.

V usage is TRBV4-1 and J usage is TRBJ2-7; the match to TRBD1 covers 9 bases. Germline V gives CDR1 MGHRA, CDR2 YSYEKL. Trimming removed 2 bases from V and 9 bases from J; junction bases left unmatched: 17. CDR3 length: 17 residues. The CDR3 DNA reads as TGCGCCAGCAGCCAATATACCTCCGGGACAGGGAAAAAAGGGCAGTACTTC. Protein: CASSQYTSGTGKKGQYF.

This chain uses TRBV2 with TRBJ1-4; 10 bases match TRBD1. The CDR3 contains 14 residues. J lost 5 bases, V lost 6 bases, and 3 bases had no gene match. Germline V gives CDR1 SNHLY, CDR2 FYNNEI. CDR3 region: CASRPGQGNEKLFF. The CDR3 DNA follows: TGTGCCAGCAGGCCGGGACAGGGGAATGAAAAACTGTTTTTT.

This chain joins TRBV7-2 and TRBJ1-2, with 8 bases lining up with TRBD1. The germline gives CDR1 SGHTA, CDR2 FQGNSA. The junction had 6 bases not matched to a gene; V was cut back by 2 bases and J by 7 bases. This CDR3 spans 14 amino acids. CDR3 coding DNA: TGTGCCAGCAGCTTAATGCAGGGGGCGGTTGGCTACACCTTC. It yields the protein CASSLMQGAVGYTF.

This rearrangement joins TRBV5-4 to TRBJ2-7; 11 bases fit TRBD2. The junction had 9 bases not matched to a gene; V was cut back by 3 bases and J by 4 bases. There are 16 residues in the CDR3. Germline-derived CDR1 and CDR2 are SGHNT and YYREEE (reference sequence). CDR3 sequence reads: CASSSGTSGAIYEQYF. The CDR3 DNA reads as TGTGCCAGCAGCTCCGGGACTAGCGGAGCAATTTACGAGCAGTACTTC.

The chain is built from TRBV24-1 and TRBJ1-2; no clear D. V dropped 1 base and J dropped 6 bases, with 8 bases sitting between them. CDR3 length: 13 amino acids. CDR1 is KGHDR and CDR2 is SFDVKD in the germline V gene. The CDR3 sequence is CATSDFSVDGYTF. The CDR3 DNA follows: TGTGCCACCAGTGATTTTAGTGTTGATGGCTACACCTTC.

This sequence joins TRBV6-2 or TRBV6-3 and TRBJ2-7, with TRBD2 matching 13 bases. The junction had 3 bases not matched to a gene; V was cut back by 4 bases and J by 0 bases. The CDR3 extends over 16 amino acids. CDR1 and CDR2 (germline): MNHEY, SVGEGT. The DNA of the CDR3 is TGTGCCAGCAGTTGGGGACTAGCGGGGTCCTCCTACGAGCAGTACTTC. As protein: CASSWGLAGSSYEQYF.

The chain uses TRBV5-5 and TRBJ2-2, with 9 bases that match TRBD1. The CDR3 covers 15 residues. CDR1 and CDR2 (germline): SGHKS, YYEKEE (reference sequence). Trimming at V came to 4 bases and at J to 3 bases, leaving 4 bases not matched to a gene. The CDR3 is CASSTGQGDTGELFF. The CDR3 DNA follows: TGTGCCAGCAGCACGGGACAGGGAGACACCGGGGAGCTGTTTTTT.

The gene calls are TRBV19 and TRBJ1-2; D is ambiguous. The CDR3 is 13 residues long. Germline CDR1 reads LNHDA; CDR2 reads SQIVND (reference sequence). V gave up 3 bases and J gave up 0 bases, with 5 bases separating them. The CDR3 sequence: CASSIDSNYGYTF. The CDR3 region has the DNA TGTGCCAGTAGTATCGACTCTAACTATGGCTACACCTTC.

This chain links TRBV4-2 with TRBJ2-3, with D maybe TRBD2 (6 bases). V was pared by 0 bases and J by 1 base, with 8 bases between. The CDR3 consists of 15 residues. CDR1 is LGHNA and CDR2 is YNFKEQ in the germline V gene. The CDR3 is CASSQDWGGTDTQYF. CDR3 DNA sequence: TGTGCCAGCAGCCAAGATTGGGGGGGCACAGATACGCAGTATTTT.

The rearrangement joins TRBV11-3 to TRBJ1-1, with D uncertain. Trimming took 3 bases from V and 1 from J, leaving 6 bases between them. Looked up from germline, CDR1 is SGHNT and CDR2 is YENEEA. This CDR3 spans 13 amino acids. For the CDR3, the DNA is TGTGCCAGCAGCTTTAGCGGGAACACTGAAGCTTTCTTT. As protein: CASSFSGNTEAFF.

The chain employs TRBV5-1 and TRBJ1-6, with 7 nucleotides matching TRBD1. This CDR3 is built from 16 residues. The V segment lost 3 bases and the J segment 3 bases; nucleotides outside the gene matches: 6. Germline CDR1 reads SGHRS; CDR2 reads YFSETQ. CDR3 protein: CASSWRGTDYNSPLHF. For the CDR3, the DNA is TGCGCCAGCAGCTGGCGAGGGACAGACTATAATTCACCCCTCCACTTT.

The CDR3 here is CASSGDPGGEAFF. The CDR3 bases are TGTGCCAGCAGCGGCGACCCGGGGGGTGAAGCTTTCTTT. The V call is TRBV5-4, the J call TRBJ1-1; possible D gene TRBD1, 5 bases. The V end was cut by 4 bases, the J end by 7 bases, with 14 bases between. This CDR3 is 13 amino acids long. The germline V gene encodes CDR1 SGHNT and CDR2 YYREEE (reference sequence).

The J gene is TRBJ2-7, the V gene TRBV4-2, with 7 nucleotides matching TRBD1. From germline, CDR1 is LGHNA and CDR2 YNFKEQ. V dropped 5 bases and J dropped 5; count of bases not matched to a gene: 6. The CDR3 length is 13 residues. CDR3: CASSARDSHEQYF. In DNA, the CDR3 is TGTGCCAGCAGCGCCCGGGACAGCCACGAGCAGTACTTC.

This chain uses TRBV6-5 with TRBJ2-7; D is perhaps TRBD1 (6 bases). The CDR3 sequence is 14 residues long. Germline loops: CDR1 MNHEY, CDR2 SVGAGI. V lost 5 bases to trimming and J lost 0 bases, with 11 bases between them. CDR3 sequence: CASSLEQGSYEQYF. The CDR3 DNA follows: TGTGCCAGCAGTCTCGAACAGGGCTCCTACGAGCAGTACTTC.

The chain carries TRBV5-1 and TRBJ1-1, with D tentatively TRBD1 (5 bases). V lost 4 bases and J lost 0, with 16 bases in between. The CDR3 consists of 16 residues. Germline V gene lookup returns CDR1 SGHRS and CDR2 YFSETQ. In DNA, the CDR3 is TGCGCCAGCAGCGTAAAGGCAGGGATCATGAACACTGAAGCTTTCTTT. As protein: CASSVKAGIMNTEAFF.

This clone has a handful of counts. The chain recombines TRBV9 with TRBJ2-2, with 10 nucleotides matching TRBD2. Germline CDR1 and CDR2: SGDLS and YYNGEE. The J segment lost 6 bases and the V segment lost 3 bases, leaving 2 bases of the junction unmatched. The CDR3 consists of 14 residues. The CDR3 region has the DNA TGTGCCAGCAGCGAGCGGGGGGGCGCCGGGGAGCTGTTTTTT. This sequence encodes CASSERGGAGELFF.

The rearrangement uses TRBV6-2 or TRBV6-3 and TRBJ1-1; D not resolved. The ends were cut back, 6 bases at V and 0 bases at J, with 14 bases in the middle. Germline values: CDR1 MNHEY, CDR2 SVGEGT. The CDR3 sequence is 15 residues long. The chain's CDR3 is CASSFPTLMNTEAFF. CDR3 coding DNA: TGTGCCAGCAGCTTCCCGACTTTAATGAACACTGAAGCTTTCTTT.

The chain links TRBV5-6 to TRBJ2-1; TRBD1 might be the D (6 bases). The V gene lost 4 bases and the J gene lost 5 bases, with 16 bases spanning the gap. The CDR3 is 15 amino acids. Per germline, CDR1 SGHDT and CDR2 YYEEEE. In DNA form, the CDR3 reads TGTGCCAGCAGCCCTGGTGACAGGATTCACAATGAGCAGTTCTTC. Amino acid sequence: CASSPGDRIHNEQFF.

This chain uses TRBV6-5 with TRBJ2-7; no definite D call. Germline CDR1 reads MNHEY; CDR2 reads SVGAGI. This CDR3 contains 13 residues. V was cut by 5 bases and J by 3 bases, with 11 bases left in between. For the CDR3, the DNA is TGTGCCAGCAGTCCGCTCGAGGACTACGAGCAGTACTTC. Residues: CASSPLEDYEQYF.

V and J are TRBV5-1 and TRBJ1-2; D is undetermined. V was clipped by 2 bases and J by 1 base, with 9 bases between them. The length of the CDR3 is 14 residues. CDR1 is SGHRS and CDR2 is YFSETQ in the germline V gene. In DNA, the CDR3 is TGCGCCAGCAGCTTAGGAGACCGTAACTATGGCTACACCTTC. It translates to CASSLGDRNYGYTF. Variable domain in full (rest from reference TRBV5-1 and TRBJ1-2): KAGVTQTPRYLIKTRGQQVTLSCSPISGHRSVSWYQQTPGQGLQFLFEYFSETQRNKGNFPGRFSGRQFSNSRSEMNVSTLELGDSALYLCASSLGDRNYGYTFGSGTRLTVV.

The chain employs TRBV27 and TRBJ1-5, with 8 bases that match TRBD1. This CDR3 contains 18 residues. The V gene end was trimmed by 4 bases and the J gene end by 3 bases; junction bases not matched to a gene: 14. CDR1 and CDR2 from the germline V gene are MNHEY and SMNVEV (reference sequence). The DNA for the CDR3 is TGTGCCAGCAGTTCCCGGGGACAGGACTTGGAGGTCAATCAGCCCCAGCATTTT. Residues: CASSSRGQDLEVNQPQHF.